The 20 T cell receptor beta chains given below trace back to one sample, sequenced in a study of blood T cell repertoires in COVID-19. Generated by immunoSEQ multiplex PCR, the TCRdb table keeps only in-frame clones and is missing some. The profile shows a few hundred thousand clones, approximately 92% of them singletons. The sequenced material came from peripheral blood. Receptors originate from a woman aged 40-49 years who had recovered from COVID-19.

The chain has TRBV19 and TRBJ1-5; the D is unclear. Germline V gene data show CDR1 as LNHDA and CDR2 as SQIVND (reference sequence). V lost 3 bases and J lost 4, with 10 bases in between. The length of the CDR3 is 14 residues. CDR3 in DNA: TGTGCCAGTAGTATGAGACGGGAAAATCAGCCCCAGCATTTT. As protein: CASSMRRENQPQHF.

The chain carries TRBV19 and TRBJ1-1; D perhaps matches TRBD1 (5 bases). Germline V gene lookup returns CDR1 LNHDA and CDR2 SQIVND (reference sequence). This CDR3 comprises 15 residues. V lost 8 bases to trimming and J lost 4 bases, with 20 bases between them. In nucleotides, the CDR3 is TGTGCCAGTGACCGACCGGGGGAGGCGGGCACTGAAGCTTTCTTT. It is translated as CASDRPGEAGTEAFF.

CDR3 in DNA: TGTGCCACCCAGGGGAGATACGAGCAGTACGTC. This codes for CATQGRYEQYV. The J gene is TRBJ2-7, the V gene TRBV6-5; D might be TRBD1 (6 bases). This CDR3 contains 11 residues. Germline V gene data show CDR1 as MNHEY and CDR2 as SVGAGI. V was trimmed by 10 bases and J by 4 bases, leaving 11 bases between them.

The chain joins TRBV7-6 to TRBJ2-3; a possible D gene is TRBD2 (5 bases). Germline assignment: CDR1 SGHVS and CDR2 FNYEAQ. Between the trimmed V and J ends, which lost 5 bases and 5 bases, there was a span of 20 bases. This CDR3 comprises 16 residues. CDR3 nucleotide sequence: TGTGCCAGCAGCGTCTGGACCCTACGTAGCGAAGATACGCAGTATTTT. It yields the protein CASSVWTLRSEDTQYF. The variable domain in full, completed from reference TRBV7-6 and TRBJ2-3, reads GAGVSQSPRYKVTKRGQDVALRCDPISGHVSLYWYRQALGQGPEFLTYFNYEAQQDKSGLPNDRFSAERPEGSISTLTIQRTEQRDSAMYRCASSVWTLRSEDTQYFGPGTRLTVL.

This clone was seen just once. This chain connects TRBV28 to TRBJ2-2, with D tentatively TRBD1 (8 bases). The germline gives CDR1 MDHEN, CDR2 SYDVKM. V gave up 7 bases and J gave up 2 bases, with 14 bases separating them. CDR3 length: 15 amino acids. DNA for the CDR3: TGTGCCAGCACCAACAGGGGGGGAAACACCGGGGAGCTGTTTTTT. It is translated as CASTNRGGNTGELFF.

The rearrangement joins TRBV6-4 to TRBJ1-2, with unresolved D. CDR3 length: 14 residues. The germline gives CDR1 MRHNA, CDR2 SNTAGT. V lost 6 bases and J 3 bases, leaving 14 bases between the germline ends. The CDR3 region has the DNA TGTGCCAGCAGCGCTGGGCAGTTTCACTATGGCTACACCTTC. This encodes CASSAGQFHYGYTF.

The V gene is TRBV5-1, the J gene TRBJ1-1, with TRBD1 matching 8 bases. The germline V gene has CDR1 SGHRS and CDR2 YFSETQ. CDR3 length equals 14 residues. Trimming took 0 bases from V and 10 from J; bases not matched to a gene: 8. The CDR3 loop is CASSLDWTGMAAFF. CDR3 DNA sequence: TGCGCCAGCAGCTTGGATTGGACAGGGATGGCAGCTTTCTTT. Together with reference TRBV5-1 and TRBJ1-1, the CDR3 gives the full variable domain: KAGVTQTPRYLIKTRGQQVTLSCSPISGHRSVSWYQQTPGQGLQFLFEYFSETQRNKGNFPGRFSGRQFSNSRSEMNVSTLELGDSALYLCASSLDWTGMAAFFGQGTRLTVV.

The chain employs TRBV2 and TRBJ2-3, with TRBD1 as a possible D gene (5 bases). Germline values: CDR1 SNHLY, CDR2 FYNNEI. The length of the CDR3 is 15 residues. Trimming removed 2 bases at V and 1 base at J, with 10 bases between. The CDR3: CASSEILGGTDTQYF. CDR3 sequence (DNA): TGTGCCAGCAGTGAAATTTTAGGGGGCACAGATACGCAGTATTTT.

The V gene is TRBV6-2 or TRBV6-3, the J gene TRBJ2-3; D not resolved. V gave up 2 bases and J gave up 6 bases, with 6 bases separating them. The CDR3 runs 12 residues. CDR1 MNHEY and CDR2 SVGEGT come from the germline V gene. The CDR3 sequence: CASSYEADTQYF. CDR3 nucleotide sequence: TGTGCCAGCAGTTACGAGGCGGATACGCAGTATTTT.

The J gene is TRBJ2-5, the V gene TRBV6-6; tentative D call: TRBD1 (6 bases). The germline gives CDR1 MNHNY, CDR2 SVGAGI (reference sequence). The ends were cut back, 4 bases at V and 7 bases at J, with 16 bases in the middle. This CDR3 is 14 amino acids long. CDR3 residues: CASSSSATGTTQYF. The CDR3 coding sequence is TGTGCCAGCAGTTCCTCGGCGACAGGAACGACCCAGTACTTC.

This chain joins TRBV2 and TRBJ2-7; TRBD1 matches at 9 bases. Germline trimming cut 7 bases from V and 1 base from J; bases unmatched to any gene: 11. CDR3 length: 16 residues. Germline CDR1 SNHLY, CDR2 FYNNEI. This CDR3 reads CASIQVGQGSSYEQYF. The CDR3 DNA follows: TGTGCCAGCATTCAAGTGGGACAGGGCTCGTCCTACGAGCAGTACTTC.

The chain is built from TRBV23-1 and TRBJ1-2, with 7 bases aligning to TRBD1. TRBV23-1 is annotated as an ORF whose role is uncertain. There are 13 residues in the CDR3. V dropped 4 bases and J dropped 4; count of bases not matched to a gene: 3. This CDR3 reads CASSPRTGYGYTF. As DNA, the CDR3 is TGCGCCAGCAGTCCTAGGACAGGCTATGGCTACACCTTC.

This chain links TRBV27 with TRBJ2-1; 11 bases fit TRBD2. V lost 3 bases and J lost 8; bases outside the gene matches: 15. This CDR3 is 18 amino acids long. Germline lookup yields CDR1 MNHEY and CDR2 SMNVEV (reference sequence). CDR3 DNA: TGTGCCAGCAGTTTGCACCTCTTACTAGCGGGAGATAGAGATGAGCAGTTCTTC. This encodes CASSLHLLLAGDRDEQFF.

This clone was detected only once. The CDR3 nucleotides read TGTGCCAGCAGTTTTTACGGCGGGGAGCTGTTTTTT. It encodes CASSFYGGELFF. The chain recombines TRBV27 with TRBJ2-2; D gene uncertain. V was shortened by 3 bases and J by 7 bases, with 6 bases between the two germline ends. Per the germline V gene, CDR1 is MNHEY and CDR2 is SMNVEV (reference sequence). The CDR3 has 12 amino acids.

The chain joins TRBV19 to TRBJ2-3; the match to TRBD1 covers 8 bases. The CDR3 totals 14 residues. Trimming at V came to 6 bases and at J to 1 base, leaving 3 bases not matched to a gene. Germline V gene lookup returns CDR1 LNHDA and CDR2 SQIVND (reference sequence). The CDR3: CASSEDRGTDTQYF. CDR3 nucleotide sequence: TGTGCCAGTAGCGAGGACAGGGGCACAGATACGCAGTATTTT.

V is TRBV6-1 and J is TRBJ2-7; 14 bases are shared with TRBD2. The germline V gene has CDR1 MNHNS and CDR2 SASEGT. The length of the CDR3 is 15 residues. The trim removed 3 bases at V and 3 bases at J, leaving 1 base unmatched. In DNA, the CDR3 is TGTGCCAGCAGTGACGGACTAGCGGGAGGCTACGAGCAGTACGTC. Its protein product is CASSDGLAGGYEQYV.

In DNA, the CDR3 is TGTGCCAGCAGCTCGGTGGGGAGCGTAGGGACAGATACGCAGTATTTT. Amino acid sequence: CASSSVGSVGTDTQYF. V and J are TRBV7-9 and TRBJ2-3; tentative D call: TRBD2 (5 bases). The CDR3 totals 16 residues. Germline CDR1 SEHNR, CDR2 FQNEAQ (reference sequence). V gave up 4 bases and J gave up 3 bases, with 17 bases separating them.

The chain carries TRBV4-1 and TRBJ2-1; TRBD2 matches at 12 bases. The CDR3 has 15 amino acids. The J segment lost 4 bases and the V segment lost 3 bases, leaving 1 base of the junction unmatched. The germline gives CDR1 MGHRA, CDR2 YSYEKL. The CDR3 loop reads CASSQLAGGYNEQFF. The CDR3, as DNA: TGCGCCAGCAGCCAGCTAGCGGGGGGGTACAATGAGCAGTTCTTC.

The chain has TRBV6-6 and TRBJ1-2, with D perhaps matching TRBD1 (6 bases). CDR1 is MNHNY, CDR2 SVGAGI, per germline (reference sequence). The CDR3 has 10 residues. V lost 7 bases to trimming and J lost 6 bases, with 6 bases between them. CDR3 residues: CASNRDGYTF. The CDR3 DNA reads as TGTGCCAGCAACAGGGATGGCTACACCTTC.

This clone was found once. The chain links TRBV9 to TRBJ1-2, with D possibly being TRBD1 (6 bases). The CDR3 contains 15 residues. With 3 bases removed from V and 4 bases from J, the gap between germline ends came to 16 bases. Germline V gene data show CDR1 as SGDLS and CDR2 as YYNGEE. CDR3 DNA: TGTGCCAGCAGCGCCTTTCCCGGGACACTCTATGGCTACACCTTC. This sequence encodes CASSAFPGTLYGYTF.